These T cell receptor beta chains were read from a single sample in a study of T cell changes during pregnancy in multiple sclerosis. Libraries were prepared by immunoSEQ multiplex PCR; TCRdb keeps only in-frame clonotypes and omits some of them. The sample has about 71,000 clones; around nine tenths are singletons. Source: CD8+ T cells from peripheral blood mononuclear cells, taken before pregnancy. These receptors were collected from a female donor with multiple sclerosis, enrolled in a pregnancy study. CDR3s include the opening cysteine and the closing phenylalanine or tryptophan. Each record gives: clone size, D gene, J gene, CDR3 length, V gene, CDR3 DNA, CDR3 protein. D genes are given only for firm matches. Some rows have no size entry. The others give once, few or many, or a class for an expanded clone.

NA,NA,TRBJ1-4,13,TRBV4-1,TGCGCCAGCAGCACACGGGGGGCGGAAAAACTGTTTTTT,CASSTRGAEKLFF
NA,NA,TRBJ2-5,11,TRBV6-1,TGTGCCAGCAGGCGGGGAGAGACCCAGTACTTC,CASRRGETQYF
NA,NA,TRBJ1-1,15,TRBV2,TGTGCCAGCAGTGATTTTAGACAGGCTGGCACTGAAGCTTTCTTT,CASSDFRQAGTEAFF
NA,NA,TRBJ1-1,13,TRBV11-3,TGTGCCAGCAGCTTACGGGGTTACACTGAAGCTTTCTTT,CASSLRGYTEAFF
NA,TRBD1,TRBJ1-4,18,TRBV10-3,TGTGCCATCAGTTCCAACAGGGGAGTGGGAGCAACTAATGAAAAACTGTTTTTT,CAISSNRGVGATNEKLFF
once,NA,TRBJ2-7,14,TRBV7-2,TGTGCCAGCACGGGACAAATGCCACCCTACGAGCAGTACTTC,CASTGQMPPYEQYF
NA,NA,TRBJ2-3,15,TRBV7-8,TGTGCCAGCAGCTTATCGGGTAGCGACACAGATACGCAGTATTTT,CASSLSGSDTDTQYF
NA,NA,TRBJ1-2,14,TRBV13,TGTGCCAGCAGCACCGTAACCGACAGGCGTGGCTACACCTTC,CASSTVTDRRGYTF
NA,NA,TRBJ2-7,15,TRBV7-6,TGTGCCAGCAGCTTATTCGCCGACAGACCCTACGAGCAGTACTTC,CASSLFADRPYEQYF
NA,NA,TRBJ1-4,15,TRBV11-2,TGTGCCAGCAGCTTAGGGGCAGGGGTAGGGGAAAAACTGTTTTTT,CASSLGAGVGEKLFF
NA,NA,TRBJ1-1,12,TRBV5-6,TGTGCCAGCAGCTACAGCCACACTGAAGCTTTCTTT,CASSYSHTEAFF
NA,NA,TRBJ2-3,14,TRBV2,TGTGCCAGCAGTGAAGGGCGGGGCACAGATACGCAGTATTTT,CASSEGRGTDTQYF
NA,NA,TRBJ2-7,14,TRBV10-3,TGTGCCATGGCGACGACGGGGTCCACCTACGAGCAGTACTTC,CAMATTGSTYEQYF
NA,NA,TRBJ1-2,14,TRBV7-8,TGTGCCAGCAGCCCGGGTATAGGCATTCTTGGCTACACCTTC,CASSPGIGILGYTF
NA,TRBD2,TRBJ2-5,13,TRBV6-1,TGTGCCAGCGTGGGACTATCTATTCAGACCCAGTACTTC,CASVGLSIQTQYF
once,TRBD1,TRBJ1-5,15,TRBV18,TGTGCCAGCTCAAATTCCGGGACAGGGAATCAGCCCCAGCATTTT,CASSNSGTGNQPQHF
NA,TRBD2,TRBJ2-5,13,TRBV6-6,TGTGCCAGCTCGCTAGCGGGGGTCGAGACCCAGTACTTC,CASSLAGVETQYF
NA,TRBD1,TRBJ1-1,15,TRBV6-6,TGTGCCAGCAGTTATAACAGGGGTCGTGAAAATGAAGCTTTCTTT,CASSYNRGRENEAFF
NA,TRBD2,TRBJ2-5,14,TRBV7-3,TGTGCCAGCAGCTCCGTGGGGGGGGTGGAGACCCAGTACTTC,CASSSVGGVETQYF
few,NA,TRBJ1-1,14,TRBV19,TGTGCCAGTAGTCCCTCGAGTTTGAACACTGAAGCTTTCTTT,CASSPSSLNTEAFF
NA,TRBD2,TRBJ2-7,17,TRBV2,TGTGCCAGCAGTCAGACGGGACTAGCGGTCACCTCCTACGAGCAGTACTTC,CASSQTGLAVTSYEQYF
NA,NA,TRBJ2-5,13,TRBV2,TGTGCCAGCAGACTCACAGGGATGGAGACCCAGTACTTC,CASRLTGMETQYF
NA,NA,TRBJ1-2,11,TRBV5-5,TGTGCCAGCAGCTCCCTCTCTGGCTACACCTTC,CASSSLSGYTF
NA,NA,TRBJ1-1,15,TRBV12-5,TGTGCTAGTGGTTTTTTCAGGGGAGACGACACTGAAGCTTTCTTT,CASGFFRGDDTEAFF
NA,TRBD2,TRBJ2-5,16,TRBV5-1,TGCGCCAGCAGCCAACAGGGTTTAGCGGGGGAGGAGACCCAGTACTTC,CASSQQGLAGEETQYF
NA,NA,TRBJ2-7,13,TRBV19,TGTGCCAGTAGTATGAAGGACAGCCACGAGCAGTACTTC,CASSMKDSHEQYF
NA,TRBD1,TRBJ1-3,12,TRBV30,TGTGCCTGGAAGGGGGCCGGAAACACCATATATTTT,CAWKGAGNTIYF
NA,TRBD1,TRBJ1-2,14,TRBV9,TGTGCCAGCAGCGTAGGGGACAGGTCCTATGGCTACACCTTC,CASSVGDRSYGYTF
NA,NA,TRBJ2-1,15,TRBV9,TGTGCCAGCAGCGTAGCTAGTATCGGGTGGAATGAGCAGTTCTTC,CASSVASIGWNEQFF
NA,NA,TRBJ2-3,15,TRBV7-3,TGTGCCAGCAGCTTAATTGGCGGGGCGGCAGATACGCAGTATTTT,CASSLIGGAADTQYF
NA,NA,TRBJ2-7,14,TRBV23-1,TGCGCCATTCCACCCGCAGGAGGCTCCTACGAGCAGTACTTC,CAIPPAGGSYEQYF
NA,NA,TRBJ1-4,16,TRBV7-6,TGTGCCAGCAGCCCGCGAGGACAGCGTCTTAATGAAAAACTGTTTTTT,CASSPRGQRLNEKLFF
NA,NA,TRBJ2-3,17,TRBV2,TGTGCCAGCAGATTAAAAGGGGATGGGGATAATCAGGATACGCAGTATTTT,CASRLKGDGDNQDTQYF
NA,NA,TRBJ1-5,12,TRBV7-8,TGTGCCAGCAGCCCCGGTAATCAGCCCCAGCATTTT,CASSPGNQPQHF
NA,NA,TRBJ1-4,16,TRBV27,TGTGCCAGCAGGGGGCCCCCGTCAGGGACTAATGAAAAACTGTTTTTT,CASRGPPSGTNEKLFF